The 23 T cell receptor beta chains in this list originate from one sample, sequenced in a study of blood T cell repertoires in COVID-19 (dated by TCRdb to the early 2020s). Library creation used the immunoSEQ multiplex PCR assay. In its TCRdb copy, this immuneACCESS table keeps in-frame sequences only and misses some clones. Where compared with another copy, unresolved V genes explain less than half of these, and the others have no known cause. The sample includes roughly 200,000 clones, with just under 90% observed a single time. 1.2% of the sample comes from the top ten. Sequencing input: PBMCs or T cells enriched from blood (not recorded which). The origin of the receptors is a man under 40 who had recovered from COVID-19.

The chain has TRBV7-2 and TRBJ2-2; 9 positions match TRBD2. V shed 1 base, J shed 6 bases, and the junction held 3 bases outside the gene matches. Germline CDR1 and CDR2: SGHTA and FQGNSA. This CDR3 has 15 residues. Here the CDR3 reads CASSLEGGRAGELFF. The CDR3 bases are TGTGCCAGCAGCTTAGAAGGCGGGAGGGCCGGGGAGCTGTTTTTT. The entire variable domain, with the rest obtained from reference TRBV7-2 and TRBJ2-2, is as follows: GAGVSQSPSNKVTEKGKDVELRCDPISGHTALYWYRQSLGQGLEFLIYFQGNSAPDKSGLPSDRFSAERTGGSVSTLTIQRTQQEDSAVYLCASSLEGGRAGELFFGEGSRLTVL.

The chain recombines TRBV18 with TRBJ1-6; D call uncertain. Deletions cut 1 base from V and 0 bases from J, with 7 bases between. Germline V lookup: CDR1 KGHSH, CDR2 LQKENI. This CDR3 is built from 16 residues. The CDR3 bases are TGTGCCAGCTCACCACGGGCAAGCTCCTATAATTCACCCCTCCACTTT. This encodes CASSPRASSYNSPLHF.

V is TRBV30 and J is TRBJ1-2; D is unresolved. Germline V lookup: CDR1 GTSNPN, CDR2 SVGIG (reference sequence). V was shortened by 2 bases and J by 1 base, with 11 bases between the two germline ends. The CDR3 consists of 14 residues. CDR3 loop: CAWSPPPVNYGYTF. CDR3 nucleotide sequence: TGTGCCTGGAGTCCCCCCCCCGTTAACTATGGCTACACCTTC.

This CDR3 reads CASSYIGQSNGYTF. The CDR3 DNA sequence: TGTGCCAGCAGTTACATTGGACAATCAAATGGCTACACCTTC. The V call is TRBV6-6, the J call TRBJ1-2, with a weak D call TRBD1 (5 bases). V was pared by 2 bases and J by 6 bases, with 13 bases between. The CDR3 sequence is 14 residues long. CDR1 is MNHNY and CDR2 is SVGAGI in the germline V gene (reference sequence).

This clone showed up just once. The chain has TRBV7-9 and TRBJ2-3, with TRBD2 matching over 9 bases. This CDR3 has 18 residues. Looked up from germline, CDR1 is SEHNR and CDR2 is FQNEAQ (reference sequence). J lost 2 bases, V lost 1 base, and 10 bases had no gene match. CDR3 amino acids: CASSLVSGGRASTDTQYF. Here the CDR3 DNA reads TGTGCCAGCAGCTTAGTTAGTGGCGGGAGGGCCTCCACAGATACGCAGTATTTT.

This clone was seen a handful of times. This sequence joins TRBV6-5 and TRBJ2-7, with 8 bases identical to TRBD1. Trimming took 6 bases from V and 5 from J; bases not matched to a gene: 3. CDR1 and CDR2 (germline): MNHEY, SVGAGI. CDR3 size: 12 residues. The CDR3 DNA is TGTGCCAGCAGAAGGGGACAGGACGAGCAGTACTTC. Translated, it gives CASRRGQDEQYF.

This clone was observed a single time. The rearrangement uses TRBV6-5 and TRBJ1-3, with D maybe TRBD1 (6 bases). The germline CDR1 and CDR2 sequences are MNHEY and SVGAGI. The germline V and J ends were trimmed by 4 bases and 5 bases, with 18 bases remaining between them. There are 16 residues in the CDR3. CDR3: CASSLGKRGARNTIYF. The DNA for the CDR3 is TGTGCCAGCAGTTTAGGGAAACGGGGGGCTAGAAACACCATATATTTT.

V usage is TRBV10-3 and J usage is TRBJ1-1; 7 bases align to TRBD1. J was trimmed by 1 base and V by 6 bases; bases with no gene match: 5. In germline, CDR1 is ENHRY, CDR2 SYGVKD. There are 14 residues in the CDR3. The CDR3, as DNA: TGTGCCATCAGCACCGGGACAGCGAACACTGAAGCTTTCTTT. Translated, it gives CAISTGTANTEAFF.

The V and J genes are TRBV18 and TRBJ2-7, with 7 bases identical to TRBD2. Losses at the gene ends were 6 bases for V and 7 bases for J; bases not matched to a gene: 12. Per germline, CDR1 KGHSH and CDR2 LQKENI. The CDR3 contains 14 residues. CDR3 sequence: CASSPGGRGFEQYF. CDR3 DNA sequence: TGTGCCAGCTCTCCTGGCGGGAGAGGGTTTGAGCAGTACTTC. Using reference TRBV18 and TRBJ2-7 for the parts outside the CDR3, the full variable domain is NAGVMQNPRHLVRRRGQEARLRCSPMKGHSHVYWYRQLPEEGLKFMVYLQKENIIDESGMPKERFSAEFPKEGPSILRIQQVVRGDSAAYFCASSPGGRGFEQYFGPGTRLTVT.

The chain joins TRBV7-6 to TRBJ2-1; TRBD2 aligns across 11 bases. The CDR3 consists of 17 residues. Germline CDR1 SGHVS, CDR2 FNYEAQ. Trimming at V came to 2 bases and at J to 4 bases, leaving 7 bases not matched to a gene. DNA for the CDR3: TGTGCCAGCAGCTTAACCCCACTAGCGGGAGATTACAATGAGCAGTTCTTC. This gives the protein CASSLTPLAGDYNEQFF. Based on the CDR3 plus reference TRBV7-6 and TRBJ2-1, the full variable domain is GAGVSQSPRYKVTKRGQDVALRCDPISGHVSLYWYRQALGQGPEFLTYFNYEAQQDKSGLPNDRFSAERPEGSISTLTIQRTEQRDSAMYRCASSLTPLAGDYNEQFFGPGTRLTVL.

This sequence joins TRBV6-2 or TRBV6-3 and TRBJ2-2; 10 positions match TRBD2. This CDR3 region has 16 residues. V lost 4 bases to trimming and J lost 9 bases; unmatched junction nucleotides: 11. The germline V gene has CDR1 MNHEY and CDR2 SVGEGT. The CDR3: CASSSGTSVFARELFF. CDR3 in DNA: TGTGCCAGCAGTTCCGGGACTAGCGTCTTCGCGCGGGAGCTGTTTTTT.

J is TRBJ2-4 and V is TRBV4-1; 7 bases agree with TRBD1. Trimming at V came to 3 bases and at J to 2 bases, leaving 4 bases not matched to a gene. Germline V CDR1 and CDR2: MGHRA, YSYEKL. CDR3 length equals 15 residues. The CDR3 sequence is CASSQIQGSKNIQYF. The CDR3 DNA reads as TGCGCCAGCAGCCAGATACAGGGGTCCAAAAACATTCAGTACTTC.

This chain connects TRBV29-1 to TRBJ2-1; 13 positions agree with TRBD2. The CDR3 totals 13 residues. Germline lookup yields CDR1 SQVTM and CDR2 ANQGSEA. Trimming removed 7 bases from V and 10 bases from J; junction bases left unmatched: 7. CDR3 protein: CSGRLAGGVEQFF. The DNA for the CDR3 is TGCAGCGGACGACTAGCGGGAGGAGTAGAGCAGTTCTTC.

This sequence joins TRBV29-1 and TRBJ2-2; a possible D gene is TRBD2 (5 bases). The CDR3 is made up of 13 amino acids. The V gene lost 5 bases and the J gene lost 0 bases, with 7 bases spanning the gap. Germline lookup yields CDR1 SQVTM and CDR2 ANQGSEA. This CDR3 reads CSVRRPNTGELFF. CDR3 sequence (DNA): TGCAGCGTTCGGAGGCCGAACACCGGGGAGCTGTTTTTT.

The chain is built from TRBV28 and TRBJ2-1; TRBD1 agrees at 8 bases. The CDR3 runs 15 residues. Germline values: CDR1 MDHEN, CDR2 SYDVKM. With 4 bases clipped from V and 9 bases from J, the junction kept 11 bases outside the gene matches. CDR3 sequence reads: CASSSPGQGIGEQFF. The CDR3 region has the DNA TGTGCCAGCAGTTCCCCCGGACAGGGAATTGGTGAGCAGTTCTTC.

The V and J genes are TRBV3-1 (or the pseudogene TRBV3-2) and TRBJ2-3; tentatively, D is TRBD2 (6 bases). Trimming cost V 1 base and J 1 base, with 9 bases left between them. Germline CDR1 LGHDT, CDR2 YNNKEL (reference sequence). This CDR3 has 15 residues. DNA of the CDR3: TGTGCCAGCAGCCAAGGTCCTAGCGGCACAGATACGCAGTATTTT. Residues: CASSQGPSGTDTQYF.

This clone was found a few times. The gene calls are TRBV30 and TRBJ2-3; D remains ambiguous. The CDR3 covers 13 residues. Trimming took off 8 bases at V and 0 bases at J, with 12 bases between the two ends. CDR1 GTSNPN and CDR2 SVGIG come from the germline V gene (reference sequence). The CDR3 region is CARDVASTDTQYF. As DNA, the CDR3 is TGTGCCAGGGATGTGGCTAGCACAGATACGCAGTATTTT. The whole variable domain, remainder taken from reference TRBV30 and TRBJ2-3, is SQTIHQWPATLVQPVGSPLSLECTVEGTSNPNLYWYRQAAGRGLQLLFYSVGIGQISSEVPQNLSASRPQDRQFILSSKKLLLSDSGFYLCARDVASTDTQYFGPGTRLTVL.

The chain joins TRBV2 to TRBJ2-7; D may be TRBD1 (6 bases). V lost 7 bases to trimming and J lost 2 bases, with 24 bases between them. The CDR3 is 17 amino acids. Germline V gene data show CDR1 as SNHLY and CDR2 as FYNNEI. The CDR3 loop reads CASIKHPGTRGTYEQYF. The CDR3 DNA follows: TGTGCCAGCATCAAGCATCCGGGGACAAGGGGGACCTACGAGCAGTACTTC.

This chain joins TRBV2 and TRBJ2-7; no clear D gene. Germline CDR1 reads SNHLY; CDR2 reads FYNNEI. Between the trimmed V and J ends, which lost 4 bases and 9 bases, there was a span of 13 bases. CDR3 length equals 12 residues. In DNA, the CDR3 is TGTGCCAGCAGTGGGATCGCTCCGGGGCAGTACTTC. Residues: CASSGIAPGQYF.

This clone has just one count. The chain joins TRBV11-3 to TRBJ2-2, with D maybe TRBD2 (5 bases). Trimming took off 6 bases at V and 7 bases at J, with 12 bases between the two ends. Germline V CDR1 and CDR2: SGHNT, YENEEA. The CDR3 totals 13 residues. CDR3 amino acids: CASSSAKGGELFF. CDR3 nucleotides: TGTGCCAGCAGTAGCGCCAAGGGCGGGGAGCTGTTTTTT.

This clone was observed many times. The rearrangement joins TRBV19 to TRBJ2-1; maybe TRBD2 (6 bases). The V gene's germline CDR1 is LNHDA and CDR2 SQIVND (reference sequence). The CDR3 is made up of 15 amino acids. V lost 3 bases to trimming and J lost 7 bases, with 16 bases between them. The CDR3 nucleotides read TGTGCCAGTAGTATCACAGCGGGCTTTGGGAATGAGCAGTTCTTC. It is translated as CASSITAGFGNEQFF.

J is TRBJ2-4 and V is TRBV7-9; D is ambiguous. V shed 5 bases and J shed 6 bases, with 14 bases lying between them. Germline V gene data show CDR1 as SEHNR and CDR2 as FQNEAQ (reference sequence). The CDR3 sequence is 14 residues long. The CDR3 DNA is TGTGCCAGCAGCCCGCCTCTCCCAGGAAACATTCAGTACTTC. Translation gives CASSPPLPGNIQYF.

This chain connects TRBV5-3 to TRBJ2-3; tentative D call: TRBD1 (6 bases). TRBV5-3 is labeled an ORF, and its function is uncertain. The CDR3 extends over 16 amino acids. V was pared by 2 bases and J by 1 base, with 14 bases between. CDR3 sequence (DNA): TGTGCCAGAAGCTTAATGGGGGCGCGGTGCACAGATACGCAGTATTTT. Residues: CARSLMGARCTDTQYF.